This TCR beta chain was sequenced during a study of blood T cell repertoires in COVID-19. About the research overall: Whether acute or convalescent, the COVID-19 samples came from the United States, Italy and Spain.

CDR3 length: 16 amino acids. Germline-derived CDR1 and CDR2 are MNHNY and SVGAGI (reference sequence). V lost 5 bases and J lost 4; bases outside the gene matches: 9. Repertoires were generated with immunoSEQ multiplex PCR, while TCRdb's copy carries only in-frame clones and drops some. The sample has about 250,000 clones; approximately 89% are singletons. Specimen: peripheral blood. The chain couples TRBV6-6 to TRBJ1-2; 11 bases are a match to TRBD1. The receptor was derived from a woman aged 60-75 years who had recovered from COVID-19. CDR3 in DNA: TGTGCCAGCAGTACAACCGGGACAGGGGGTAGCTATGGCTACACCTTC. This encodes CASSTTGTGGSYGYTF.